What follows are 9 T cell receptor beta chains derived from one specimen sequenced in a study of OX40 agonist ivuxolimab in advanced cancers. Profiled with immunoSEQ multiplex PCR; TCRdb holds only in-frame clones, not every one. The repertoire holds around 42,000 clones, 88% seen once, with roughly 25% in the top ten. The sample consisted of CD4+ or CD8+ T cells sorted from blood, taken in a trial of the OX40 agonist ivuxolimab. Receptor source: an adult with an advanced solid tumor such as melanoma, head and neck, liver or kidney cancer.

This clone was recorded only once. The chain recombines TRBV7-6 with TRBJ2-7; 8 positions agree with TRBD2. After removal of 1 base from V and 6 bases from J, the junction contained 5 bases not matched to a gene. The germline gives CDR1 SGHVS, CDR2 FNYEAQ. The CDR3 contains 14 residues. The chain's CDR3 is CASSLEREWGEQYF. Written as DNA, the CDR3 is TGTGCCAGCAGCTTAGAGCGGGAGTGGGGCGAGCAGTACTTC.

There are a few counts of this clone. The same CDR3 arises from other DNA sequences in this sample as well. The gene calls are TRBV5-4 and TRBJ2-5; TRBD1 agrees at 8 bases. Unmatched junction bases numbered 6, after V lost 4 bases and J lost 4 bases. This CDR3 is 14 amino acids long. Per the germline V gene, CDR1 is SGHNT and CDR2 is YYREEE (reference sequence). This CDR3 is CASSPGQGGETQYF. DNA for the CDR3: TGTGCCAGCAGCCCTGGACAGGGTGGAGAGACCCAGTACTTC. Full variable domain (outside the CDR3, taken from reference TRBV5-4 and TRBJ2-5): ETGVTQSPTHLIKTRGQQVTLRCSSQSGHNTVSWYQQALGQGPQFIFQYYREEENGRGNFPPRFSGLQFPNYSSELNVNALELDDSALYLCASSPGQGGETQYFGPGTRLLVL.

This sequence joins TRBV9 and TRBJ2-7, with a possible D match to TRBD1 (6 bases). The CDR3 consists of 13 residues. Germline CDR1 and CDR2: SGDLS and YYNGEE. V was pared by 4 bases and J by 1 base, with 9 bases between. The CDR3 bases are TGTGCCAGCAGCCCGGGACATTCCTACGAGCAGTACTTC. This gives the protein CASSPGHSYEQYF.

V and J are TRBV7-9 and TRBJ2-3; 14 positions match TRBD2. Unmatched junction bases numbered 13, after V lost 5 bases and J lost 3 bases. Germline V CDR1 and CDR2: SEHNR, FQNEAQ (reference sequence). The CDR3 has 19 amino acids. CDR3 loop: CASSPKAGTSGSGTDTQYF. Here the CDR3 DNA reads TGTGCCAGCAGCCCTAAAGCCGGGACTAGCGGGAGTGGGACAGATACGCAGTATTTT.

Comment on this clone: A read error may produce the germline difference seen at one junction end. The chain carries TRBV7-7 and TRBJ2-7, with 10 bases aligning to TRBD1. There are 14 residues in the CDR3. Per the germline V gene, CDR1 is SSHAT and CDR2 is FNYEAQ (reference sequence). Here the CDR3 reads CASSLEGTGDEQYF. The DNA of the CDR3 is TGTGCTAGCAGCTTAGAGGGGACAGGGGACGAGCAGTACTTC.

The rearrangement joins TRBV19 to TRBJ2-1; 7 positions agree with TRBD1. After removal of 7 bases from V and 3 bases from J, the junction contained 3 bases not matched to a gene. This CDR3 contains 13 residues. Germline-derived CDR1 and CDR2 are LNHDA and SQIVND (reference sequence). CDR3 bases: TGTGCCAGTAACAGGGGCTACTACAATGAGCAGTTCTTC. Translated: CASNRGYYNEQFF.

In its sample, this clone ranks as medium-sized (0.01 to 0.1%). The chain recombines TRBV6-4 with TRBJ2-3; 9 bases are a match to TRBD2. The CDR3 covers 15 residues. The germline gives CDR1 MRHNA, CDR2 SNTAGT. The J segment lost 6 bases and the V segment lost 2 bases, leaving 6 bases of the junction unmatched. CDR3 sequence reads: CASSDGVAGVDTQYF. In nucleotides, the CDR3 is TGTGCCAGCAGTGACGGGGTAGCGGGAGTGGATACGCAGTATTTT.

The CDR3 sequence: CASRLVPLAGKYQETQYF. The DNA of the CDR3 is TGTGCAAGTCGCTTAGTGCCACTAGCGGGGAAGTACCAAGAGACCCAGTACTTC. J is TRBJ2-5 and V is TRBV12-2; no check of the table's D call, TRBD2, against the DNA was made. TRBV12-2 has pseudogene status. The CDR3 runs 18 residues.

The chain combines TRBV7-9 with TRBJ2-1, with 14 nucleotides matching TRBD2. Germline values: CDR1 SEHNR, CDR2 FQNEAQ (reference sequence). This CDR3 is 16 amino acids long. With 5 bases clipped from V and 8 bases from J, the junction kept 8 bases outside the gene matches. CDR3 DNA sequence: TGTGCCAGCAGCGCAGGGACTAGCGGGAGAGGCTATGAGCAGTTCTTC. Its protein product is CASSAGTSGRGYEQFF.